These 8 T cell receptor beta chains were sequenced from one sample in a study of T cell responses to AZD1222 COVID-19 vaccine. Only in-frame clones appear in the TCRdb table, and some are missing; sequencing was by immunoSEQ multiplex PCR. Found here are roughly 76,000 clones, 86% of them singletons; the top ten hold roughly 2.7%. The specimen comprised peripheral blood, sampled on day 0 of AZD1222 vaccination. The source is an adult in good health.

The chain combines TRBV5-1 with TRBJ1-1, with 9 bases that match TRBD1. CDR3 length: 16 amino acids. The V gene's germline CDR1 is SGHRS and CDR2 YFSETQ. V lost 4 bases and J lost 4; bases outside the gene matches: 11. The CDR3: CASSMEGQGTGTEAFF. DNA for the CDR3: TGCGCCAGCAGCATGGAAGGACAGGGGACGGGCACTGAAGCTTTCTTT.

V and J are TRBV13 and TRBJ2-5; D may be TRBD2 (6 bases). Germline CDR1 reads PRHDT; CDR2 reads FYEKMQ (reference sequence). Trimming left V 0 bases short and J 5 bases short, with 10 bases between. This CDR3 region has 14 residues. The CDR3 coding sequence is TGTGCCAGCAGCTTAGGCGGGGGTAGGGAGACCCAGTACTTC. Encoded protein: CASSLGGGRETQYF.

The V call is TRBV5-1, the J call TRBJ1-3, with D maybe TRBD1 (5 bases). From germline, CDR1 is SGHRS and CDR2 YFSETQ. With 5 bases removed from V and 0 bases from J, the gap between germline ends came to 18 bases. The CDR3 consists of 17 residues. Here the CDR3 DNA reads TGCGCCAGCAGAACTGGGGACGGACGACTCTCTGGAAACACCATATATTTT. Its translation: CASRTGDGRLSGNTIYF.

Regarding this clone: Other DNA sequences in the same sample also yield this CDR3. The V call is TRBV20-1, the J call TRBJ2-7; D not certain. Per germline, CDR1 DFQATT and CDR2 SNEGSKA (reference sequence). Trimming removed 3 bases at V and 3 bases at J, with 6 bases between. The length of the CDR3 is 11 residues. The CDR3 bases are TGCAGTGCTAGTCCCGACTACGAGCAGTACTTC. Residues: CSASPDYEQYF.

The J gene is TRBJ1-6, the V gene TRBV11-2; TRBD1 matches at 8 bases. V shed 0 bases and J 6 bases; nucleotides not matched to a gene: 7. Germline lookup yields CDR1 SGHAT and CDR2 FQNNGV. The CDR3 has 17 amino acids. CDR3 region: CASSLDPQGASNSPLHF. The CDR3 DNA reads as TGTGCCAGCAGCTTAGATCCCCAGGGGGCGAGTAATTCACCCCTCCACTTT.

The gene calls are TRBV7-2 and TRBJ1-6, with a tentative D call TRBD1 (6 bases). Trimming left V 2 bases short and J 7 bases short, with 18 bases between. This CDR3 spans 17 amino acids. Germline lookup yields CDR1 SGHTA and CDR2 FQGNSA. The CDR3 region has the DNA TGTGCCAGCAGCTTACCACAGGGCCAAGGGGGGAATTCACCCCTCCACTTT. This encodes CASSLPQGQGGNSPLHF. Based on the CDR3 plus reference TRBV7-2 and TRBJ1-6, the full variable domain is GAGVSQSPSNKVTEKGKDVELRCDPISGHTALYWYRQSLGQGLEFLIYFQGNSAPDKSGLPSDRFSAERTGGSVSTLTIQRTQQEDSAVYLCASSLPQGQGGNSPLHFGNGTRLTVT.

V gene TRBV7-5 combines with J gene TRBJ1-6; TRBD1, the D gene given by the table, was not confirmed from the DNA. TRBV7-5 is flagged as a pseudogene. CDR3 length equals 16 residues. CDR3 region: CVRSFGTDERNSPLHF. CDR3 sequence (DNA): TGTGTCAGAAGCTTCGGGACAGATGAACGTAATTCACCCCTCCACTTT.

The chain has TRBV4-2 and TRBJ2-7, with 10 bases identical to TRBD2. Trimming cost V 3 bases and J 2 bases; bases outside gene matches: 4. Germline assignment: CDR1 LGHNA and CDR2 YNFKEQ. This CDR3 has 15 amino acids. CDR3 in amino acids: CASSQRTSGPYEQYF. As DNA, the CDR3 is TGTGCCAGCAGCCAGAGGACTAGCGGTCCCTACGAGCAGTACTTC.